This T cell receptor beta chain originates from a study of cytomegalovirus exposure and HLA in healthy donors (dated by TCRdb to 2016 to 2017). In terms of the full investigation: An earlier analysis of approximately 640 of the donors reported approximately 290 Gb of sequence data and roughly 110 million unique TCR beta sequences from 150 million to 200 million T cells. Donor age, sex, ethnicity and CMV serostatus were collected together with the repertoire data. Four to six DR-DQ haplotypes were handled as single units for association and clustering, since linkage in the cohort was strong. Typing coverage varied by locus: roughly 620-640 donors for A, B, C, DRB1 and DQB1; roughly 510 for DQA1; 600 to 610 for DPA1; 450 to 480 for DPB1. The study was designed to test whether signatures of past pathogen exposure could be identified by cataloging public T cell receptors. Every repertoire in the discovery cohort had been generated on one and the same sequencing platform. To decide whether each TCR beta V gene segment behaved as functional or pseudogenic, an earlier analysis of approximately 590 of the donors relied on high-throughput TCR beta sequencing. Rather than using new phenotypic data, the later analysis identified candidate immune exposures from TCR beta sequences and from how often those sequences occurred across donors. In a later analysis, previously published TCR beta repertoires from 500 to 750 donors were re-analyzed and high-resolution HLA genotyping was added so that TCR occurrence patterns could be studied. The study profiled the T cell repertoires of approximately 700 subjects by immunosequencing and related them to cytomegalovirus serostatus. An early release that covered about 600 HLA-typed donors contained about 300 gigabases of sequencing data and tens of millions of unique TCR sequences. High-throughput TCR immunosequencing, statistical association of individual TCRs with disease status, and machine learning were combined to predict cytomegalovirus infection status. In a later genetic analysis, genome-wide SNP genotypes for about 65% of the roughly 700 donors were used, and that subset was treated as a discovery cohort. A separate validation cohort of 100 to 150 different subjects was used in addition to the 666-subject first cohort. Across some 400 genotyped donors of the cohort, an average of roughly 200,000 unique TCR beta nucleotide sequences per donor were sequenced, and roughly 20% of those sequences were non-productive. HLA typing included class I and class II loci at four-digit resolution. Of the approximately 400 genotyped donors, roughly 85% fell in the genetic ancestry cluster associated with self-reported Caucasian donors.

On this clone: The specificity of this receptor is unknown.

The germline V and J ends show losses of 0 bases and 1 base respectively, and no gene match explains 3 bases of the junction. From the cysteine up to the phenylalanine, the CDR3 has a length of 16 residues. Of all the DNA, just the CDR3 is kept, 48 bases in frame from base 1. In the germline V gene, CDR1 corresponds to MNHEY and CDR2 to SVGAGI. The cohort consisted of some 670 healthy bone marrow donors. Cohort members were all nominally healthy when sampled, although unrecorded immune exposures were likely present. The donor tested CMV seropositive, placing the donor among the 290 or so seropositive members of the cohort. Each donor provided a peripheral blood sample, and peripheral blood mononuclear cells were used for TCR beta sequencing. Genomic DNA extraction from the blood cell samples was performed with the Qiagen DNeasy Blood Extraction Kit. Study-level results and caveats: According to the authors, the approach could potentially be generalized to other disease states and immunological phenotypes. In an earlier analysis of around 500 of the donors, most TCR beta V segments appeared in productive rearrangements about 90% or about 30% of the time, broadly matching IMGT annotations. Correlated functional status among segregating V segments might be attributable to linkage disequilibrium, but an unknown experimental factor could not be ruled out. When HLA alleles, especially DR and DQ, strongly co-occurred, attributing TCR associations to individual alleles was difficult. A later analysis found that TCR association rates varied across HLA loci, with DRB1 alleles showing the most associated TCRs and HLA-C alleles the fewest. Only TCR beta chains were sequenced in this cohort, and the absence of alpha or paired-chain data limited detectable features. At a false discovery rate of 0.05, a later analysis linked around 15,000 TCR beta sequences to specific HLA alleles. Across donors, most TCR sequences were observed very rarely, whereas some public TCRs were present in many individuals. The presence/absence analyses assumed that sequencing depth was roughly uniform across donors, and that assumption may not be true. In a later analysis, HLA-associated TCR beta chains were found to be more clonally expanded and to have lower generation probabilities than equally common non-associated chains. Several of the top co-occurrence clusters appeared to be linked to parvovirus B19, influenza, CMV and Epstein-Barr virus, according to a later analysis. The classifier was reported to diagnose cytomegalovirus status with high specificity and sensitivity in both the original cohort and the validation cohort. Because counts were too low, some 17 rarely observed V segments, including chromosome 9 orphons, were left out of the earlier analysis of a few hundred of the donors. For the cohort, immune exposure information was limited to CMV serostatus. According to a later genetic analysis, donors in an Asian-associated ancestry cluster had fewer N-insertions in productive TCRs than the roughly 700-donor mean. A group of highly shared sequence variants was considered likely to be a technical artifact of the sequencing pipeline. The study listed 150 to 200 TCR beta chains as associated with cytomegalovirus. V-gene and J-gene trimming of TCR beta chains was associated with a missense DCLRE1C variant in a later genetic analysis, and the association was replicated in an independent cohort. A few of the identified cytomegalovirus-associated TCR beta chains were confirmed in vitro to be specific for cytomegalovirus antigens. Some IMGT-functional V segments, including TRBV6-2 and TRBV6-3, could not be distinguished by the 87-base-pair reads and were therefore excluded. Because HLA typing was missing for some donors at each locus, association tests included only the typed subset. A further reported finding was that TCR beta sequences accurately predicted the HLA-A and HLA-B alleles for most subjects in the first cohort. In a later analysis, most CMV-associated TCR beta chains were found to appear HLA-restricted, with HLA associations seemingly driven largely by CMV exposure.

Library generation was performed with the immunoSEQ multiplex PCR assay. A mixture of 60 forward primers for TCR Vbeta segments and 13 reverse primers for TCR Jbeta segments was used in the multiplex PCR. The CDR3 region of rearranged TCR beta genes was amplified from genomic DNA by a multiplex PCR assay. The amplified TCR beta libraries were sequenced on the Illumina HiSeq System as 87-base-pair reads. The paper's processing steps were these. A later analysis tallied tens of millions of unique TCR beta chains across the approximately 670 repertoires, and approximately 12 million of those chains were shared by two or more donors. Raw reads were error-corrected and collapsed into unique sequences with a nearest-neighbor algorithm that merged closely related sequences to remove PCR and sequencing errors. V, D and J gene segments were assigned by aligning CDR3 sequences to IMGT reference sequences. For a sequence to be retained, at least a six-nucleotide match to both a V gene segment and a J gene segment was required. Rearrangements were classified as productive when the CDR3 lacked stop codons and remained in frame with V and J, and all other rearrangements were classified as non-productive. CDR3 was defined according to IMGT convention as the region running from the second conserved V-encoded cysteine to the conserved J-encoded phenylalanine. Sequences without an unambiguous match to a single V gene segment were excluded from the earlier analysis of several hundred of the donors. An earlier analysis of under 750 of the donors called V segments functional above 56.7% productive rearrangements and segregating when the between-donor standard deviation exceeded 5%. A statistical classification framework was developed to diagnose cytomegalovirus status using the catalog of TCR beta chain sequences. A later analysis assigned V and J genes by comparing TCR nucleotide sequences with IMGT/GENE-DB human TR gene sequences. In a later analysis, CDR3 sequences and most-parsimonious VDJ recombination scenarios were assigned using the TCRdist pipeline. In a later analysis, each TCR beta chain was defined by its CDR3 amino acid sequence together with its V-gene family, and reads lacking a unique V-gene family were excluded. In a later analysis, 500 to 650 highly shared, low-generation-probability nucleotide sequences were removed to address suspected cross-contamination and a sequencing artifact. In a later analysis, a clonal expansion index for each public chain was calculated from normalized within-repertoire ranks of inferred template counts. A later analysis computed generation probabilities with a VDJ recombination model fitted to out-of-frame rearrangements, and checked the results against IGoR. A later analysis scored TCR-TCR, TCR-HLA and TCR-CMV co-occurrence with hypergeometric tests, applying a repertoire-size bias correction to TCR pairs. False discovery rates were estimated in a later analysis by permuting HLA or CMV assignments 20 times. In a later analysis, co-occurring TCRs were grouped using DBSCAN, with TCRdist sequence similarity added in when clustering inside HLA-allele-positive subsets. Co-occurrence clustering excluded repertoires with fewer than 30,000 or more than 120,000 public chains, plus five with anomalous nucleotide sharing. Held by TCRdb, this immuneACCESS table contains in-frame sequences only and omits some clones. Under half of the omission traces to an unresolved V gene where checked; the cause of the rest is unknown. Clonal size and the V and J genes are those of that table, whereas D and trimming came from the DNA. This sample's table lists tens of thousands of clones. In total, the top ten clones hold about 4.1% of the sample.

This chain joins TRBV6-5 to TRBJ2-5, and 9 bases in between align with TRBD1. The sample consisted of PBMCs. The TCR originated in a man between 18 and 29 years old in good health and CMV-seropositive. The nucleotide sequence reads TGTGCCAGCAGTTACTCGCGGGACAGGGCCCAAGAGACCCAGTACTTC. This yields the protein CASSYSRDRAQETQYF.